Sequencing of this T cell receptor beta chain was carried out in a study of OX40 agonist ivuxolimab in advanced cancers. In terms of the full investigation: Ivuxolimab, which targeted the costimulatory receptor OX40 (CD134), was an agonistic, fully human IgG2 monoclonal antibody. Intravenous ivuxolimab was administered to patients every 2 weeks at six dose levels: 0.01, 0.1, 0.3, 1.5, 3 and 10 mg/kg. Of the approximately 53 patients in dose escalation, 19 had hepatocellular carcinoma, roughly 15 had melanoma, 9 had renal cell carcinoma and 9 had head and neck cancer. In the dose-escalation cohort, about four fifths of patients were male, and the mean age was approximately 60 years with a range of roughly 23 to 79. Patients were allowed to have had prior anti-PD-1, anti-PD-L1 or anti-CTLA-4 therapy, and 40% to 45% of the dose-escalation patients had been treated with checkpoint inhibitors. Partial responses occurred in three dose-escalation patients, of whom one had hepatocellular carcinoma and two had cutaneous melanoma. The purpose of peripheral TCRbeta sequencing was to test whether ivuxolimab changed TCR sequence diversity and led to clonal T-cell expansion. The paper describes the monotherapy dose-escalation part (N of about 52 patients) of the phase I trial of ivuxolimab.

Comments on this clone: Its recognized antigen is unknown. Base-call qualities are not available, and no considerably larger clone is one nucleotide away.

Genomic DNA was isolated from the sorted cells so that the TCRbeta CDR3 region could be sequenced. The immunoSEQ Assay was used for sequencing of TCRbeta CDR3 regions. The table was pulled from immuneACCESS by TCRdb, which kept in-frame rearrangements only. Such tables lose some clones; where checked, under half of the loss comes from unresolved V genes, and the rest has no known cause. This sample lists roughly 20,000 clones; roughly four fifths were detected once. The ten largest clones take up roughly 12% of the sample. Patients with a history of autoimmune disease or receiving systemic immunosuppression were excluded from the trial. Peripheral blood for TCR sequencing was drawn from every dose cohort at baseline, at cycle 4 day 1 and at cycle 7 day 1. The samples were drawn from a first-in-human, open-label, multicenter phase I dose-escalation trial of ivuxolimab. Adults with locally advanced or metastatic melanoma, renal cell carcinoma, hepatocellular carcinoma or head and neck squamous cell carcinoma were enrolled in the trial. CD4+ and CD8+ T cells were sorted separately from peripheral blood before TCR sequencing.

Including cysteine and phenylalanine, the CDR3 has 15 amino acids. Only CDR3 DNA remains: 45 bases, in frame from the first base. The germline ends are 14 bases apart after V is trimmed by 6 bases and J by 0 bases. Looking up the germline V gene yields CDR1 KGHSH and CDR2 LQKENI. Broader findings and caveats from the paper: Low levels of normalized T-cell clonal expansion were also shown by some nonresponding patients. Which antigens the clonally expanded peripheral T cells were specific for was not determined. After ivuxolimab, CD8+ T cells had more expanded clones than CD4+ T cells on average. At doses of 0.1 to 3.0 mg/kg, clonal expansion of both CD4+ and CD8+ T cells in blood was seen between baseline and week 6. In the 0.1-3.0 mg/kg groups, partial responders were among the patients with the lowest normalized peripheral clonal expansion, particularly in CD8+ T cells.

The source is an adult with an advanced solid tumor such as melanoma, head and neck, liver or kidney cancer. The sample was CD4+ or CD8+ T cells sorted from blood, taken in a trial of the OX40 agonist ivuxolimab. Recombination joined TRBV18 with TRBJ1-1, with no confidently assigned D gene. CDR3 protein: CASSPDQEMNTEAFF. The nucleotide sequence reads TGTGCCAGCTCTCCCGACCAGGAGATGAACACTGAAGCTTTCTTT. Extended through the reference TRBV18 and TRBJ1-1 proteins, this CDR3 yields the full variable domain: NAGVMQNPRHLVRRRGQEARLRCSPMKGHSHVYWYRQLPEEGLKFMVYLQKENIIDESGMPKERFSAEFPKEGPSILRIQQVVRGDSAAYFCASSPDQEMNTEAFFGQGTRLTVV.